This T cell receptor beta chain is drawn from a study of regulatory T cells in long-lasting Graves disease. Arm-PCR of CDR3 regions and iRepertoire HTBI primers were the basis on which TCR beta libraries were built. TCRdb analysed the multiplex PCR reads with MiXCR anew, one entry per CDR3 protein. Among approximately 540,000 distinct CDR3 sequences listed, around 12% were seen once. This sample's time point: newly diagnosed GD, antithyroid drugs for less than 3 months. The TCR library used RNA extracted from PBMCs. This CDR3 spans 17 amino acids. V gave up 0 bases and J gave up 8 bases, with 22 bases separating them. Looked up from germline, CDR1 is SNHLY and CDR2 is FYNNEI. The same sample was also studied in work on T cells in Graves' hyperthyroidism and ophthalmopathy.

J is TRBJ2-5 and V is TRBV2; perhaps D is TRBD1 or TRBD2 (5 bases each). The input for sequencing was peripheral blood mononuclear cells (PBMCs), taken at new diagnosis, from a patient treated with antithyroid drugs. The clonotype originates from a woman in her thirties with Graves disease. Written as DNA, the CDR3 is TGTGCCAGCAGTGAAGCGAACCCCAGGGAGTTGGGTGGTACCCAGTACTTC. It encodes CASSEANPRELGGTQYF.